The text below deals with one T cell receptor beta chain. Its target antigen remains unknown. There are no base qualities to consult, and no much larger clone falls within one base. These data are taken from a study of cytomegalovirus exposure and HLA in healthy donors (dated by TCRdb to the late 2010s). Regarding the complete study: A later analysis indicated that the 100 to 150 validation repertoires were generated on the platform also employed for the approximately 670 repertoires of the first cohort. The aim of the study was to test whether cataloging public T cell receptors could identify signatures of past pathogen exposure. Besides the first cohort of around 670 subjects, a separate validation cohort made up of 120 different subjects was used. The study combined high-throughput TCR immunosequencing, statistical association of individual TCRs with disease status, and machine learning to predict cytomegalovirus infection status.

Libraries were constructed by the immunoSEQ multiplex PCR assay. As for the authors' bioinformatics: A statistical classification framework was developed to diagnose cytomegalovirus status using the catalog of TCR beta chain sequences. The immuneACCESS repertoire file appears here via TCRdb, limited to in-frame rearrangements. These files lack a portion of the clones; in checked studies, under half of the deficit traces to unresolved V genes, and the cause of the others is not known. D and trimming were read from the DNA, whereas the V and J calls and clone size are those reported in that table. For this sample the table gives 130,000 or so clones, of which just under 90% were detected only once. Around 3.3% of the sample goes to the ten largest clones. Overall results and qualifications from the work: In a later analysis, TCRs clustered in the first cohort were found to also tend to co-occur in the 100 to 150 validation repertoires, with 90% to 95% of cluster scores above 0. A later analysis had no HLA typing for the validation cohort, so co-occurrence there was scored across all 110 or so repertoires. While some public TCRs were present in many individuals, most TCR sequences turned up only very rarely across donors. Cytomegalovirus status was reported to be diagnosed by the classifier with high specificity and sensitivity in both the original and validation cohorts. The authors suggested that the approach could potentially be generalized to other disease states and immunological phenotypes. The study gave a list of about 150 TCR beta chains associated with cytomegalovirus. In vitro tests confirmed that three of the cytomegalovirus-associated TCR beta chains recognize cytomegalovirus antigens.

The donors were included in the validation cohort of 90 to 150 subjects, a group kept apart from the roughly 700-subject first cohort. V trim: 5 bases; J trim: 4 bases; unmatched bases: 12. Reading the germline V gene gives CDR1 SGHVS and CDR2 FNYEAQ. Inclusive of the bounding cysteine and phenylalanine, the CDR3 is 17 residues long. The retained sequence is limited to the CDR3, 51 bases, with the frame set at the first base. This sequence uses TRBV7-6 and TRBJ2-5, and TRBD2 aligns with 11 junction nucleotides. The receptor was derived from a man younger than 40 in good health and CMV-seronegative. The sample consisted of PBMCs. The bases are TGTGCCAGCAGCGCATCGGGTTTAGCGGGGGGGAGAGAGACCCAGTACTTC. Its translation reads: CASSASGLAGGRETQYF.